This T cell receptor (beta chain) was identified in a study of blood T cells in healthy people across ages (dated by TCRdb to the mid-2010s). For the study in its entirety: In model experiments, template switching captured about one uniquely barcoded TCR beta cDNA molecule for every two T cells. Using deep sequencing normalized with unique cDNA molecular identifiers, the study measured how TCR beta repertoire diversity changes with age. Donors were grouped into four age groups: young (average roughly 17 years), middle-aged (39), aged (62) and long-lived (about 90). Donors of different ages were randomly distributed across sequencing lanes to avoid experimental bias. Using the same blood draw, the study looked at two additional independent replicas of 1 million unique cDNA reads for two donors, one aged 18 to 29 and the other aged 80 or older. Study-level results and caveats: Because the CMV infection status of the donors was unknown, age-related changes in expanded clonotypes may potentially have been confounded. Estimates of total diversity based on one million sequenced T cells were regarded as lower bounds and as underestimates. As age increased, observed TCR beta diversity per million T cells dropped in a roughly linear way, and a significant reduction was already evident by age about 40. Since profiling was done on bulk unsorted PBMCs, naive and antigen-experienced compartments could not be conclusively compared. Observed TCR beta diversity correlated strongly with the percentage of naive T cells measured by flow cytometry. Compared with the aged group, more naive CD4+ T cells, fewer expanded clones and increased TCR diversity were shown by the long-lived group, suggesting age selection.

This clonotype was seen a single time. There is no known antigen for this receptor. No per-base quality is available; no much larger clone lies one base away. One read alone lends weak support. Libraries were constructed by 5' RACE. The sample was run on an Illumina HiSeq 2500. A second about 6 to 11 cycle PCR used a sample-barcoded 5' primer and a J-beta primer mix. A template-switch 5' adaptor carrying 12 random nucleotides introduced a unique molecular identifier onto each TCR beta cDNA molecule. Each sample yielded at least 3 million CDR3-containing paired-end reads. The Mint cDNA synthesis kit, primed by a TRBC-specific oligonucleotide, was used to synthesize first-strand cDNA from all RNA. After uracil-DNA glycosylase treatment, a first 18-cycle PCR used universal primers M1SS and BC2_uni_R on all cDNA. Per the authors' processing: For normalization, 1 million high-quality reads were randomly selected from each sample, with every read carrying a distinct molecular identifier. Instead of being binned into consensus sequences, reads with shared molecular identifiers were discarded. CDR3 identification, clonotype clustering and error correction used MiTCR with a Q25 quality threshold and the strictest error-elimination algorithm. Lower-bound total TCR beta diversity was estimated with a nonparametric unseen species model using Euler transformation. TCRdb trimmed the raw reads at Q25, called clones with MiXCR and kept productive beta chains. One record per CDR3 amino acid sequence lists the most common genes and DNA. The V and J calls come from TCRdb's annotation, not from the publication. This sample is represented by about 640,000 distinct CDR3 sequences; roughly 53% of them were singletons. Clones ranked in the top ten supply 30% to 40% of the sample.

Taken from cysteine to phenylalanine, the CDR3 has 14 residues. This entry keeps only the CDR3 DNA: 42 bases, framed from base 1. V is clipped by 0 bases and J by 4 bases, and the sequence between their germline boundaries is 9 bases long. Looking up the germline V gene yields CDR1 MGHDK and CDR2 SYGVNS. The 39 donors, aged roughly 6 to 95 years, were systemically healthy Caucasian individuals from Russia. Each donor gave about 9.8 milliliters of peripheral blood, drawn into EDTA-treated Vacutainer tubes. Ficoll-Paque density-gradient centrifugation was used to isolate PBMCs, with at least 6.5 million per sample. Total RNA was extracted from PBMCs with Trizol reagent, with at least 6 micrograms obtained per sample. For every donor, flow cytometry on a PBMC aliquot measured the percentage of naive CD45RAhigh/CD27high T cells.

The clonotype was recovered from a man aged 55 to 70 in good health. What was sequenced was blood. In this chain, TRBV25-1 is recombined with TRBJ1-1, and perhaps TRBD1 as D gene, on 5 matching bases. The DNA is as follows: TGTGCCAGCAGTGAATACGGGGGTCGCACTGAAGCTTTCTTT. Its protein product is CASSEYGGRTEAFF.